The 5 T cell receptor beta chains in this list originate from one sample, sequenced in a study of blood T cell repertoires in COVID-19. Assay used: immunoSEQ multiplex PCR; TCRdb lists only in-frame clones, some missing. The sample includes about 170,000 clones, approximately 83% seen only once; the top ten take roughly 1.9%. The sample was peripheral blood. Receptors originate from a woman at least 80 years old with acute or convalescent COVID-19.

The genes are TRBV19 and TRBJ1-4, with D hard to call. This CDR3 comprises 12 residues. Germline lookup yields CDR1 LNHDA and CDR2 SQIVND (reference sequence). The V and J ends lost 3 bases and 10 bases respectively, with 9 bases between them. The CDR3 spells CASSMNSGKLFF. The DNA for the CDR3 is TGTGCCAGTAGTATGAATTCCGGAAAACTGTTTTTT. The variable domain in full, with the rest retrieved from reference TRBV19 and TRBJ1-4, is DGGITQSPKYLFRKEGQNVTLSCEQNLNHDAMYWYRQDPGQGLRLIYYSQIVNDFQKGDIAEGYSVSREKKESFPLTVTSAQKNPTAFYLCASSMNSGKLFFGSGTQLSVL.

The J gene is TRBJ2-3, the V gene TRBV5-1; a weak D match, TRBD2 (5 bases). CDR1 and CDR2 (germline): SGHRS, YFSETQ. The CDR3 extends over 14 amino acids. Deletions cut 2 bases from V and 2 bases from J, with 9 bases between. CDR3 bases: TGCGCCAGCAGCTTCACTAGTCCCACAGATACGCAGTATTTT. Its translation: CASSFTSPTDTQYF.

The V call is TRBV11-3, the J call TRBJ2-2; maybe TRBD2 (7 bases). Trimming shortened V by 5 bases and J by 3 bases, and 19 bases separated the two germline ends. The CDR3 runs to 17 residues. The germline CDR1 and CDR2 sequences are SGHNT and YENEEA. CDR3 sequence (DNA): TGTGCCAGCAGCCCGAGCGGGGCAGGGGCCGACACCGGGGAGCTGTTTTTT. Its protein product is CASSPSGAGADTGELFF. The variable domain in full, completed from reference TRBV11-3 and TRBJ2-2, reads EAGVVQSPRYKIIEKKQPVAFWCNPISGHNTLYWYLQNLGQGPELLIRYENEEAVDDSQLPKDRFSAERLKGVDSTLKIQPAELGDSAVYLCASSPSGAGADTGELFFGEGSRLTVL.

The CDR3 region is CATSGPGGTEAFF. The CDR3 DNA reads as TGTGCCACCTCAGGGCCGGGGGGCACTGAAGCTTTCTTT. The chain employs TRBV10-3 and TRBJ1-1; D possibly corresponds to TRBD1 (5 bases). V lost 10 bases and J 4 bases, leaving 16 bases between the germline ends. There are 13 residues in the CDR3. CDR1 and CDR2 (germline): ENHRY, SYGVKD.

The V and J genes are TRBV12-3 or TRBV12-4 and TRBJ2-1, with 8 bases fitting TRBD1. After removal of 6 bases from V and 9 bases from J, the junction contained 7 bases not matched to a gene. There are 13 residues in the CDR3. CDR3 DNA sequence: TGTGCCAGCAGCATACAGGGGGTGGGTGAGCAGTTCTTC. Its translation is CASSIQGVGEQFF.